These 13 T cell receptor beta chains were sequenced from one sample in a study of T cell repertoires in cytomegalovirus infection. TCRdb analysed the reads with MiXCR anew, one entry per CDR3 protein. This table has roughly 110,000 distinct CDR3 sequences, about 9.4% appearing once. These receptors' antigens are unknown. The sequenced sample was PBMCs, sequenced either directly or after in vitro stimulation (not recorded which). These receptors all come from a human donor in good health (CMV status not recorded). Some clones in this sample may be carry-over from other donors' samples.

This clonotype was seen many times. The chain combines TRBV19 with TRBJ2-1; 10 bases agree with TRBD2. From germline, CDR1 is LNHDA and CDR2 SQIVND (reference sequence). This CDR3 comprises 19 residues. With V trimmed by 1 base and J by 8 bases, 17 bases remained unmatched. The CDR3 DNA follows: TGTGCCAGTAGTATAGCGGGGCTAGCGGGGGTCCCATCTACGGATGAGCAGTTCTTC. It translates to CASSIAGLAGVPSTDEQFF.

In its sample, this clonotype was seen many times. The CDR3 DNA is TGTGCCAGCAGTTTTATACAGGGACCTGCAACTAATGAAAAACTGTTTTTT. Translating gives CASSFIQGPATNEKLFF. This chain joins TRBV28 and TRBJ1-4; tentatively, D is TRBD1 (6 bases). The CDR3 spans 17 residues. The germline V and J ends were trimmed by 3 bases and 0 bases, with 14 bases remaining between them. In germline, CDR1 is MDHEN, CDR2 SYDVKM. Combining the CDR3 with reference TRBV28 and TRBJ1-4 gives the whole variable domain DVKVTQSSRYLVKRTGEKVFLECVQDMDHENMFWYRQDPGLGLRLIYFSYDVKMKEKGDIPEGYSVSREKKERFSLILESASTNQTSMYLCASSFIQGPATNEKLFFGSGTQLSVL.

This clonotype was observed many times. CDR3 sequence: CASSYFRGSAEAFF. CDR3 nucleotides: TGTGCCAGCAGTTACTTCAGGGGTTCCGCTGAAGCTTTCTTT. The chain combines TRBV6-2 or TRBV6-3 with TRBJ1-1; possible D gene TRBD1, 6 bases. Looked up from germline, CDR1 is MNHEY and CDR2 is SVGEGT. The CDR3 covers 14 residues. The V gene lost 1 base and the J gene lost 6 bases, with 12 bases spanning the gap.

The chain recombines TRBV28 with TRBJ2-7; D is ambiguous. This CDR3 is 13 amino acids long. The ends were cut back, 6 bases at V and 3 bases at J, with 12 bases in the middle. Germline CDR1 is MDHEN and CDR2 is SYDVKM. The CDR3 nucleotides are TGTGCCAGCAGCTCCACGGCGAGCTACGAGCAGTACTTC. Its translation: CASSSTASYEQYF.

In its sample, this clonotype was seen a few times. The rearrangement links TRBV12-3 or TRBV12-4 to TRBJ1-2; D is possibly TRBD1 (5 bases). V lost 6 bases to trimming and J lost 4 bases, with 9 bases between them. The CDR3 sequence is 12 residues long. CDR3 sequence reads: CASSGRAYGYTF. In nucleotides, the CDR3 is TGTGCCAGCAGCGGCAGGGCCTATGGCTACACCTTC.

This clonotype was observed many times. J is TRBJ2-7 and V is TRBV11-1, with D perhaps matching TRBD1 (6 bases). Trimming stripped 6 bases from V and 2 bases from J, with 17 bases between. The CDR3 loop spans 15 amino acids. CDR1 is SGHAT and CDR2 is FQDESV in the germline V gene (reference sequence). CDR3 region: CASSSPGTLAYEQYF. The CDR3 bases are TGTGCCAGCAGTTCTCCCGGGACACTCGCCTACGAGCAGTACTTC. Based on the CDR3 plus reference TRBV11-1 and TRBJ2-7, the full variable domain is EAEVAQSPRYKITEKSQAVAFWCDPISGHATLYWYRQILGQGPELLVQFQDESVVDDSQLPKDRFSAERLKGVDSTLKIQPAELGDSAMYLCASSSPGTLAYEQYFGPGTRLTVT.

This clonotype was recorded many times. The chain employs TRBV4-1 and TRBJ2-3; perhaps TRBD2 as D (6 bases). The CDR3 runs to 17 residues. The V gene lost 4 bases and the J gene lost 3 bases, with 20 bases spanning the gap. CDR1 MGHRA and CDR2 YSYEKL come from the germline V gene. Here the CDR3 reads CASSLLPWVGGTDTQYF. The CDR3 DNA follows: TGCGCCAGCAGCCTCCTCCCGTGGGTCGGAGGGACAGATACGCAGTATTTT.

Many counts were recorded for this clonotype. The V call is TRBV7-2, the J call TRBJ1-4; 8 bases are a match to TRBD1. Germline V gives CDR1 SGHTA, CDR2 FQGNSA. CDR3 length: 16 residues. V trimming: 6 bases; J trimming: 8 bases; junction bases outside the gene matches: 14. The CDR3 here is CASSTTGVIFREKLFF. CDR3 nucleotides: TGTGCCAGCAGTACGACAGGGGTTATTTTCCGGGAAAAACTGTTTTTT.

A single count supports this clonotype. V gene TRBV7-2 combines with J gene TRBJ1-1, with D possibly being TRBD1 (5 bases). The CDR3 is 16 residues long. Germline V gene lookup returns CDR1 SGHTA and CDR2 FQGNSA. Deletions cut 4 bases from V and 5 bases from J, with 20 bases between. The CDR3 nucleotides read TGTGCCAGCAGCTGGGGGGGGGGTGGGGGGGGAACTGAAGCTTTCTTT. This translates into CASSWGGGGGGTEAFF. Together with reference TRBV7-2 and TRBJ1-1, the CDR3 gives the full variable domain: GAGVSQSPSNKVTEKGKDVELRCDPISGHTALYWYRQSLGQGLEFLIYFQGNSAPDKSGLPSDRFSAERTGGSVSTLTIQRTQQEDSAVYLCASSWGGGGGGTEAFFGQGTRLTVV.

This clonotype came up a few times. The rearrangement joins TRBV6-5 to TRBJ2-3; either TRBD1 or TRBD2 may supply D (5 bases each). V was trimmed by 5 bases and J by 2 bases, leaving 11 bases between them. Germline V gene sequence: CDR1 MNHEY, CDR2 SVGAGI. This CDR3 spans 14 amino acids. The CDR3 is CASSLQGVTDTQYF. For the CDR3, the DNA is TGTGCCAGCAGTCTCCAGGGAGTCACAGATACGCAGTATTTT.

This clonotype showed up just a few times. V and J are TRBV30 and TRBJ2-2, with 7 bases matching TRBD1. CDR1 is GTSNPN and CDR2 is SVGIG in the germline V gene (reference sequence). V lost 0 bases and J lost 3; bases outside the gene matches: 10. There are 17 residues in the CDR3. CDR3 nucleotide sequence: TGTGCCTGGAGTGTACCCCGAATACAGGGGCACACCGGGGAGCTGTTTTTT. Translating it yields CAWSVPRIQGHTGELFF.

At least ten counts were recorded for this clonotype. The CDR3 loop reads CAWNVLTGWEAEAFF. The DNA for the CDR3 is TGTGCCTGGAACGTTCTTACAGGGTGGGAGGCTGAAGCTTTCTTT. The chain joins TRBV30 to TRBJ1-1; TRBD1 might be the D (6 bases). The CDR3 covers 15 residues. V gave up 4 bases and J gave up 6 bases, with 21 bases separating them. CDR1 and CDR2 from the germline V gene are GTSNPN and SVGIG (reference sequence).

This clonotype was seen repeatedly, ten times or more. The V call is TRBV7-9, the J call TRBJ2-2; D remains ambiguous. Germline V gene sequence: CDR1 SEHNR, CDR2 FQNEAQ (reference sequence). The ends were cut back, 1 base at V and 4 bases at J, with 4 bases in the middle. The CDR3 contains 13 residues. CDR3 residues: CASSLEATGELFF. The CDR3 DNA is TGTGCCAGCAGCTTAGAGGCCACCGGGGAGCTGTTTTTT. Variable domain in full (rest from reference TRBV7-9 and TRBJ2-2): DTGVSQNPRHKITKRGQNVTFRCDPISEHNRLYWYRQTLGQGPEFLTYFQNEAQLEKSRLLSDRFSAERPKGSFSTLEIQRTEQGDSAMYLCASSLEATGELFFGEGSRLTVL.